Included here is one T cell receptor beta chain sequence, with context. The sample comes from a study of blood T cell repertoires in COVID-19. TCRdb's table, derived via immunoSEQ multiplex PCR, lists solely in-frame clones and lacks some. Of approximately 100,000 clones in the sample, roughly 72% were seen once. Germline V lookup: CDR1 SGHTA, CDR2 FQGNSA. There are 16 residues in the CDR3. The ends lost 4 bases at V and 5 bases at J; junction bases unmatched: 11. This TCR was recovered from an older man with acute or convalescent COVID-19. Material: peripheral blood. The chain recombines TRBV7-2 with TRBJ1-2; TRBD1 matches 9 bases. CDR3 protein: CASSSYTPGQGYGYTF. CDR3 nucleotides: TGTGCCAGCAGCTCTTATACTCCGGGACAGGGTTATGGCTACACCTTC. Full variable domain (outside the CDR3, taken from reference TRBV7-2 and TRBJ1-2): GAGVSQSPSNKVTEKGKDVELRCDPISGHTALYWYRQSLGQGLEFLIYFQGNSAPDKSGLPSDRFSAERTGGSVSTLTIQRTQQEDSAVYLCASSSYTPGQGYGYTFGSGTRLTVV.